This T cell receptor beta chain emerged from a study of early T cells in non-severe SARS-CoV-2 infection. Study overall: Unpaired chains resulted from sequencing bulk RNA of unsorted whole blood. General study findings and limits: VDJdb matching, biased toward anti-spike CD8 responses, missed private and CD4 specificities.

Germline assignment: CDR1 ENHRY and CDR2 SYGVKD. Unmatched junction bases numbered 5, after V lost 7 bases and J lost 3 bases. This CDR3 spans 13 amino acids. As part of library construction, unique molecular identifiers were attached to individual cDNA molecules. TCRdb reprocessed the 5' RACE reads via MiXCR and lists one record per CDR3 protein. The sample records 25,000 to 30,000 distinct CDR3 sequences, around 5.7% being singletons. Ten or more counts support this clonotype. Its matching antigen is unknown. This sequence originates from an adult who was a healthcare worker with PCR-confirmed SARS-CoV-2 infection or an uninfected control (not recorded which). The chain carries TRBV10-3 and TRBJ2-5; 7 nucleotides match TRBD1. Sequencing was done on a sample of whole blood. The CDR3 DNA reads as TGTGCCATCAACAGGGGCCTTGAAGAGACCCAGTACTTC. It codes for CAINRGLEETQYF.